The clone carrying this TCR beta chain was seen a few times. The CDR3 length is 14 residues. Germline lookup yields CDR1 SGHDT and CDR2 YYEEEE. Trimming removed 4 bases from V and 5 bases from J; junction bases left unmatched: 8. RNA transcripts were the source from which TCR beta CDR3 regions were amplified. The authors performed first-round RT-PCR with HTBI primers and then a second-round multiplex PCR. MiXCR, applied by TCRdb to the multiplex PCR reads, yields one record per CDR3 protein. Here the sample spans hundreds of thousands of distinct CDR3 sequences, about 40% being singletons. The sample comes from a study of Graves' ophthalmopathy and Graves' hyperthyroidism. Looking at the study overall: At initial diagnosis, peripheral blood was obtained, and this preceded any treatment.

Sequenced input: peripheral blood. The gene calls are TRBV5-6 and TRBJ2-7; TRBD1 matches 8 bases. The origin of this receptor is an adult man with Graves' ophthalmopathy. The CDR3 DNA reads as TGTGCCAGCAGCAGCGACAGGGGTCGCGACGAGCAGTACTTC. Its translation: CASSSDRGRDEQYF.